Below, 29 T cell receptor beta chains from the same sample are listed, as sequenced in a study of blood T cell repertoires in COVID-19. The method was immunoSEQ multiplex PCR; TCRdb's version includes in-frame clones alone and lacks a portion of them. Among 410,000 or so clones, about 89% were seen once, and the ten largest hold 1.5% to 1.8%. The specimen sequenced was peripheral blood. The receptors were gathered from a woman aged 40 to 50 with COVID-19, enrolled during active disease.

This rearrangement joins TRBV28 to TRBJ2-5, with 9 bases aligning to TRBD1. The V and J ends lost 5 bases and 0 bases, in that order; junction bases with no gene match: 10. The germline V gene has CDR1 MDHEN and CDR2 SYDVKM. The CDR3 consists of 17 residues. This chain's CDR3 is CASSPTGTGMYQETQYF. CDR3 bases: TGTGCCAGCAGTCCCACCGGGACAGGGATGTACCAAGAGACCCAGTACTTC.

This sequence joins TRBV6-4 and TRBJ2-1, with 8 nucleotides matching TRBD1. Germline trimming cut 6 bases from V and 7 bases from J; bases unmatched to any gene: 8. The CDR3 has 14 amino acids. Germline lookup yields CDR1 MRHNA and CDR2 SNTAGT. CDR3 in amino acids: CASRRTGNTNEQFF. Written as DNA, the CDR3 is TGTGCCAGCAGGCGGACAGGGAACACGAATGAGCAGTTCTTC.

This chain joins TRBV11-2 and TRBJ2-2, with 8 bases lining up with TRBD1. V lost 11 bases, J lost 8 bases, and 10 bases stayed unmatched. CDR1 is SGHAT and CDR2 is FQNNGV in the germline V gene. This CDR3 has 13 amino acids. CDR3 DNA sequence: TGTGCCGGAAGGACAGGGAGGACGGGGGAGCTGTTTTTT. Encoded protein: CAGRTGRTGELFF.

The rearrangement joins TRBV5-4 to TRBJ2-7; 10 bases fit TRBD1. The CDR3 is 14 amino acids. J lost 5 bases, V lost 4 bases, and 6 bases had no gene match. The germline V gene encodes CDR1 SGHNT and CDR2 YYREEE (reference sequence). Here the CDR3 reads CASSLRQGADEQYF. In nucleotides, the CDR3 is TGTGCCAGCAGCCTTAGACAGGGGGCGGACGAGCAGTACTTC.

V and J are TRBV19 and TRBJ1-5, with D possibly TRBD1 on 6 matching bases. Germline V gene lookup returns CDR1 LNHDA and CDR2 SQIVND (reference sequence). V gave up 5 bases and J gave up 3 bases, with 14 bases separating them. This CDR3 has 15 amino acids. The CDR3, as DNA: TGTGCCAGTAGTCTCACAGGGAAGTACAATCAGCCCCAGCATTTT. This gives the protein CASSLTGKYNQPQHF.

This chain connects TRBV20-1 to TRBJ2-7; 13 bases map to TRBD2. CDR3 length: 16 residues. Germline CDR1 DFQATT, CDR2 SNEGSKA (reference sequence). The ends lost 3 bases at V and 4 bases at J; junction bases unmatched: 9. CDR3 nucleotide sequence: TGCAGTGCTAGTACTAGCGGGAGGGCCGGTGAGTACGAGCAGTACTTC. It encodes CSASTSGRAGEYEQYF.

V usage is TRBV2 and J usage is TRBJ1-3; D is ambiguous. Deletions cut 4 bases from V and 0 bases from J, with 10 bases between. The CDR3 has 15 residues. The germline V gene encodes CDR1 SNHLY and CDR2 FYNNEI. CDR3 sequence: CASSASGSSGNTIYF. CDR3 DNA: TGTGCCAGCAGTGCATCCGGGTCCTCTGGAAACACCATATATTTT.

The chain recombines TRBV30 with TRBJ1-1; the D is unclear. Germline V lookup: CDR1 GTSNPN, CDR2 SVGIG (reference sequence). The CDR3 length is 12 residues. Trimming stripped 3 bases from V and 0 bases from J, with 5 bases between. DNA for the CDR3: TGTGCCTGGAGCCTCCTGAACACTGAAGCTTTCTTT. Translation gives CAWSLLNTEAFF.

The chain carries TRBV5-1 and TRBJ2-5; perhaps TRBD2 as D (5 bases). V was pared by 0 bases and J by 5 bases, with 11 bases between. The CDR3 consists of 14 residues. The germline CDR1 and CDR2 sequences are SGHRS and YFSETQ. The DNA of the CDR3 is TGCGCCAGCAGCTTGGGAGGGTCCGGGGAGACCCAGTACTTC. This sequence encodes CASSLGGSGETQYF.

J is TRBJ2-7 and V is TRBV10-3; 11 nucleotides line up with TRBD1. The CDR3 covers 17 residues. Germline-derived CDR1 and CDR2 are ENHRY and SYGVKD. V shed 7 bases, J shed 7 bases, and the junction held 18 bases outside the gene matches. DNA of the CDR3: TGTGCCATCAATTCCGGGACAGGGGGATACCCTTCACGAGAGCAGTACTTC. Amino acids: CAINSGTGGYPSREQYF.

V gene TRBV28 combines with J gene TRBJ1-4, with TRBD1 as a possible D gene (5 bases). V was clipped by 5 bases and J by 7 bases, with 14 bases between them. Germline V lookup: CDR1 MDHEN, CDR2 SYDVKM. The CDR3 covers 14 residues. The DNA of the CDR3 is TGTGCCAGCAGTGCAAATCAGGGAATTGAAAAACTGTTTTTT. Amino acids: CASSANQGIEKLFF.

This chain uses TRBV29-1 with TRBJ2-1; 8 bases align to TRBD2. In germline, CDR1 is SQVTM, CDR2 ANQGSEA. This CDR3 has 15 residues. Trimming cost V 2 bases and J 3 bases; bases outside gene matches: 6. The CDR3 sequence: CSVEPAGTSYNEQFF. As DNA, the CDR3 is TGCAGCGTTGAACCGGCCGGGACTAGCTACAATGAGCAGTTCTTC.

In this sample, this clone turned up once. The rearrangement uses TRBV30 and TRBJ1-1; D might be TRBD1 (5 bases). CDR3 length: 16 amino acids. Germline CDR1 reads GTSNPN; CDR2 reads SVGIG (reference sequence). The V gene lost 4 bases and the J gene lost 3 bases, with 21 bases spanning the gap. CDR3 DNA sequence: TGTGCCTGGAAGCGGGCAGGGAGTAATGGGGACACTGAAGCTTTCTTT. Translating it yields CAWKRAGSNGDTEAFF. The variable domain in full, completed from reference TRBV30 and TRBJ1-1, reads SQTIHQWPATLVQPVGSPLSLECTVEGTSNPNLYWYRQAAGRGLQLLFYSVGIGQISSEVPQNLSASRPQDRQFILSSKKLLLSDSGFYLCAWKRAGSNGDTEAFFGQGTRLTVV.

This chain uses TRBV6-5 with TRBJ2-7; 11 nucleotides match TRBD2. The CDR3 sequence is 14 residues long. Looked up from germline, CDR1 is MNHEY and CDR2 is SVGAGI. The trim removed 7 bases at V and 3 bases at J, leaving 5 bases unmatched. Here the CDR3 reads CASNLAGGNYEQYF. CDR3 nucleotide sequence: TGTGCCAGCAACTTAGCGGGGGGGAACTACGAGCAGTACTTC.

The J gene is TRBJ1-5, the V gene TRBV28; 10 bases line up with TRBD1. CDR1 is MDHEN, CDR2 SYDVKM, per germline. The V and J ends lost 6 bases and 4 bases, in that order; junction bases with no gene match: 9. CDR3 length: 16 residues. The CDR3: CASRGQGGQRNQPQHF. CDR3 nucleotides: TGTGCCAGCAGAGGACAGGGGGGACAAAGGAATCAGCCCCAGCATTTT.

The rearrangement links TRBV7-8 to TRBJ2-7; TRBD2 matches at 11 bases. Germline loops: CDR1 SGHVS, CDR2 FQNEAQ. The junction had 15 bases not matched to a gene; V was cut back by 3 bases and J by 5 bases. The CDR3 is 18 residues long. The CDR3 bases are TGTGCCAGCAGCTTGAGGCAGGCTAGCGGGAGGAGGGGCGACGAGCAGTACTTC. Translation gives CASSLRQASGRRGDEQYF.

The chain carries TRBV2 and TRBJ1-2; 9 bases fit TRBD1. Losses at the gene ends were 8 bases for V and 5 bases for J; bases not matched to a gene: 9. CDR3 length: 14 amino acids. Germline-derived CDR1 and CDR2 are SNHLY and FYNNEI. This chain's CDR3 is CASARDRVRYGYTF. Written as DNA, the CDR3 is TGTGCCAGCGCCCGGGACAGGGTGAGATATGGCTACACCTTC.

This clone was observed a few times. J is TRBJ1-2 and V is TRBV19, with TRBD1 matching over 8 bases. Germline values: CDR1 LNHDA, CDR2 SQIVND (reference sequence). The CDR3 spans 16 residues. V lost 5 bases and J lost 0; bases outside the gene matches: 8. CDR3 DNA sequence: TGTGCCAGTAGTCCGGGACAGGCCTATGCTAACTATGGCTACACCTTC. Encoded protein: CASSPGQAYANYGYTF.

The chain has TRBV10-3 and TRBJ2-5; D is ambiguous. This CDR3 is built from 13 residues. Germline assignment: CDR1 ENHRY and CDR2 SYGVKD. V was trimmed by 7 bases and J by 3 bases, leaving 12 bases between them. DNA of the CDR3: TGTGCCATCACCCCGAGCTCGGAAGAGACCCAGTACTTC. Its protein product is CAITPSSEETQYF.

This clone was observed once. The V gene is TRBV27, the J gene TRBJ1-1, with D possibly matching TRBD1 (6 bases). The CDR3 contains 14 residues. CDR1 and CDR2 (germline): MNHEY, SMNVEV (reference sequence). The V and J ends lost 6 bases and 1 base respectively, with 12 bases between them. The CDR3 DNA is TGTGCCAGCAGCATGGGGACAAAGAACACTGAAGCTTTCTTT. Its protein product is CASSMGTKNTEAFF.

This chain joins TRBV5-1 and TRBJ1-1; the D is unclear. The CDR3 is 13 residues long. V was trimmed by 4 bases and J by 4 bases, leaving 11 bases between them. Germline CDR1 and CDR2: SGHRS and YFSETQ. Here the CDR3 DNA reads TGCGCCAGCAGCCCCTTCTCGTCCACTGAAGCTTTCTTT. As protein: CASSPFSSTEAFF.

As for this clone: The junction shows a germline mismatch at one end, possibly a read error. The chain combines TRBV28 with TRBJ2-7, with 8 bases that match TRBD2. CDR1 and CDR2 (germline): MDHEN, SYDVKM. This CDR3 comprises 14 residues. CDR3 DNA sequence: TGTGCCAGCAGCCGGGGGGGGACATCCTTCGAGCAGTACTTC. This translates into CASSRGGTSFEQYF. The variable domain in full, completed from reference TRBV28 and TRBJ2-7, reads DVKVTQSSRYLVKRTGEKVFLECVQDMDHENMFWYRQDPGLGLRLIYFSYDVKMKEKGDIPEGYSVSREKKERFSLILESASTNQTSMYLCASSRGGTSFEQYFGPGTRLTVT.

This chain joins TRBV5-4 and TRBJ1-6; D gene unclear. The length of the CDR3 is 16 residues. Germline V gene sequence: CDR1 SGHNT, CDR2 YYREEE (reference sequence). V shed 4 bases and J shed 1 base, with 12 bases lying between them. This CDR3 reads CASSIGLSSYNSPLHF. DNA for the CDR3: TGTGCCAGCAGCATAGGACTGAGTTCCTATAATTCACCCCTCCACTTT.

The chain couples TRBV28 to TRBJ2-7; no firm D call. Germline CDR1 and CDR2: MDHEN and SYDVKM. Deletions cut 7 bases from V and 3 bases from J, with 13 bases between. The CDR3 consists of 13 residues. CDR3 in amino acids: CASTSALDYEQYF. The CDR3 DNA is TGTGCCAGCACATCCGCACTCGACTACGAGCAGTACTTC. The full variable domain, completed using reference TRBV28 and TRBJ2-7, is DVKVTQSSRYLVKRTGEKVFLECVQDMDHENMFWYRQDPGLGLRLIYFSYDVKMKEKGDIPEGYSVSREKKERFSLILESASTNQTSMYLCASTSALDYEQYFGPGTRLTVT.

The V gene is TRBV3-1 (or the pseudogene TRBV3-2), the J gene TRBJ2-2, with 8 bases lining up with TRBD1. The V gene's germline CDR1 is LGHDT and CDR2 YNNKEL (reference sequence). The CDR3 consists of 15 residues. Trimming cost V 5 bases and J 6 bases; bases outside gene matches: 8. The CDR3 nucleotides are TGTGCCAGCAGCTTCCGGTTACAGGGGGCCGGGGAGCTGTTTTTT. Translated: CASSFRLQGAGELFF.

V is TRBV3-1 (or the pseudogene TRBV3-2) and J is TRBJ2-3, with 8 bases identical to TRBD2. This CDR3 is built from 16 residues. With 1 base clipped from V and 0 bases from J, the junction kept 3 bases outside the gene matches. Germline CDR1 reads LGHDT; CDR2 reads YNNKEL (reference sequence). CDR3 amino acids: CASSQAASGSTDTQYF. CDR3 sequence (DNA): TGTGCCAGCAGCCAAGCGGCTAGCGGGAGCACAGATACGCAGTATTTT.

This clone was detected once. V and J are TRBV7-8 and TRBJ1-1; TRBD1 aligns across 7 bases. Germline lookup yields CDR1 SGHVS and CDR2 FQNEAQ. After removal of 5 bases from V and 6 bases from J, the junction contained 6 bases not matched to a gene. This CDR3 is 13 amino acids long. The CDR3 DNA reads TGTGCCAGCAGCCGCAACAGGGGAGCTGAAGCTTTCTTT. This encodes CASSRNRGAEAFF.

This clone was picked up a small number of times. The CDR3: CASSDTGYTGYTF. In DNA form, the CDR3 reads TGTGCCAGCAGCGATACAGGGTACACTGGCTACACCTTC. This chain links TRBV6-5 with TRBJ1-2; possibly TRBD1 for D (6 bases). The V gene's germline CDR1 is MNHEY and CDR2 SVGAGI. The ends were cut back, 6 bases at V and 7 bases at J, with 15 bases in the middle. The CDR3 is 13 residues long.

The J gene is TRBJ2-1, the V gene TRBV9; D may be TRBD2 (7 bases). The CDR3 length is 14 residues. Trimming took off 4 bases at V and 9 bases at J, with 17 bases between the two ends. CDR1 is SGDLS and CDR2 is YYNGEE in the germline V gene. In DNA form, the CDR3 reads TGTGCCAGCAGCTCCCGAGGGGGGGAGGCTGAGCAGTTCTTC. It codes for CASSSRGGEAEQFF.